These 14 T cell receptor beta chains were all obtained from the same sample, sequenced in a study of blood T cell repertoires in COVID-19. Data came from immunoSEQ multiplex PCR; TCRdb stores just in-frame clones and leaves some out. Here the sample spans under 200,000 clones, 75% to 85% being singletons. The specimen was PBMCs or T cells enriched from blood (not recorded which). The source of these receptors is a woman aged 60-70 years who had recovered from COVID-19.

This chain joins TRBV12-3 or TRBV12-4 and TRBJ2-1; D gene ambiguous. Trimming removed 2 bases at V and 7 bases at J, with 6 bases between. The length of the CDR3 is 12 residues. DNA for the CDR3: TGTGCCAGCAGTTTATCGGTAAATGAGCAGTTCTTC. Protein sequence: CASSLSVNEQFF.

The V gene is TRBV6-4, the J gene TRBJ2-1, with 8 bases fitting TRBD1. The length of the CDR3 is 15 residues. Germline V lookup: CDR1 MRHNA, CDR2 SNTAGT. V trimming: 6 bases; J trimming: 8 bases; junction bases outside the gene matches: 12. In nucleotides, the CDR3 is TGTGCCAGCAGCCCCCTTCTGACAGGGGTCGATGAGCAGTTCTTC. Its protein is CASSPLLTGVDEQFF.

This chain uses TRBV11-2 with TRBJ1-1, with 7 bases matching TRBD1. The CDR3 consists of 14 residues. In germline, CDR1 is SGHAT, CDR2 FQNNGV. J lost 4 bases, V lost 2 bases, and 4 bases had no gene match. Written as DNA, the CDR3 is TGTGCCAGCAGCTTAAGGGGGCTGTTCACTGAAGCTTTCTTT. Amino acid sequence: CASSLRGLFTEAFF.

The gene calls are TRBV7-2 and TRBJ2-5; a weak D match, TRBD2 (6 bases). V lost 0 bases, J lost 3 bases, and 11 bases lay in between. Germline CDR1 and CDR2: SGHTA and FQGNSA. This CDR3 is 15 amino acids long. Here the CDR3 DNA reads TGTGCCAGCAGCTTAGCGCGGACTAAAAAAGAGACCCAGTACTTC. It translates to CASSLARTKKETQYF.

This clone was seen a few times. The chain recombines TRBV10-2 with TRBJ2-1; 13 nucleotides align to TRBD2. This CDR3 region has 14 residues. The V gene's germline CDR1 is WSHSY and CDR2 SAAADI. V lost 7 bases and J lost 9; bases outside the gene matches: 6. CDR3 loop: CASTSLAGGREQFF. DNA for the CDR3: TGCGCCAGCACCTCACTAGCGGGGGGGCGTGAGCAGTTCTTC.

The gene calls are TRBV30 and TRBJ2-2; D is ambiguous. Germline CDR1 reads GTSNPN; CDR2 reads SVGIG (reference sequence). Between the trimmed V and J ends, which lost 0 bases and 6 bases, there was a span of 5 bases. CDR3 length: 12 amino acids. CDR3 amino acids: CAWSVLPGELFF. The CDR3 DNA sequence: TGTGCCTGGAGTGTACTGCCCGGGGAGCTGTTTTTT. The full variable domain, in which reference TRBV30 and TRBJ2-2 provide the parts outside the CDR3, is SQTIHQWPATLVQPVGSPLSLECTVEGTSNPNLYWYRQAAGRGLQLLFYSVGIGQISSEVPQNLSASRPQDRQFILSSKKLLLSDSGFYLCAWSVLPGELFFGEGSRLTVL.

This clone was detected a few times. The chain recombines TRBV13 with TRBJ2-1; the match to TRBD1 covers 12 bases. Germline CDR1 and CDR2: PRHDT and FYEKMQ (reference sequence). V shed 6 bases and J 7 bases; nucleotides not matched to a gene: 10. This CDR3 has 16 amino acids. In nucleotides, the CDR3 is TGTGCCAGCAGTCATTGGGGACAGGGGGCTGGAAATGAGCAGTTCTTC. Amino acid sequence: CASSHWGQGAGNEQFF.

The chain carries TRBV12-3 or TRBV12-4 and TRBJ1-1; 7 bases match TRBD1. V dropped 5 bases and J dropped 5; count of bases not matched to a gene: 5. The CDR3 sequence is 13 residues long. CDR3 loop: CASSPQGRTEAFF. As DNA, the CDR3 is TGTGCCAGCAGTCCACAGGGGCGGACTGAAGCTTTCTTT.

This chain connects TRBV24-1 to TRBJ2-3; 12 bases match TRBD2. V was pared by 3 bases and J by 6 bases, with 3 bases of the junction left unmatched. The CDR3 contains 15 residues. Germline V CDR1 and CDR2: KGHDR, SFDVKD. CDR3 sequence: CATSDRTSGADTQYF. CDR3 nucleotides: TGTGCCACCAGTGATCGGACTAGCGGGGCCGATACGCAGTATTTT.

V is TRBV29-1 and J is TRBJ1-1; TRBD1 matches 10 bases. There are 12 residues in the CDR3. V shed 4 bases, J shed 8 bases, and the junction held 4 bases outside the gene matches. The V gene's germline CDR1 is SQVTM and CDR2 ANQGSEA. CDR3 in DNA: TGCAGCGTTGTTGGGACAGGGGCGGAAGCTTTCTTT. It yields the protein CSVVGTGAEAFF.

The V call is TRBV5-1, the J call TRBJ1-2; D ambiguous. The CDR3 runs 15 residues. V was shortened by 5 bases and J by 3 bases, with 17 bases between the two germline ends. CDR1 SGHRS and CDR2 YFSETQ come from the germline V gene. CDR3 residues: CASSASPSKDYGYTF. CDR3 bases: TGCGCCAGCAGTGCTTCTCCCAGTAAAGACTATGGCTACACCTTC.

This sequence joins TRBV7-7 and TRBJ2-7; D is unresolved. V lost 1 base and J lost 3, with 7 bases in between. Germline CDR1 is SSHAT and CDR2 is FNYEAQ (reference sequence). This CDR3 region has 13 residues. The CDR3 DNA reads as TGTGCCAGCAGCTTAGGGGCGAACTACGAGCAGTACTTC. It is translated as CASSLGANYEQYF.

The genes are TRBV10-2 and TRBJ2-1, with D tentatively TRBD2 (5 bases). The CDR3 extends over 12 amino acids. V was shortened by 3 bases and J by 6 bases, with 6 bases between the two germline ends. CDR1 WSHSY and CDR2 SAAADI come from the germline V gene. The CDR3 region is CASSDGGNEQFF. The CDR3 nucleotides read TGCGCCAGCAGTGACGGAGGCAATGAGCAGTTCTTC.

This sequence joins TRBV4-1 and TRBJ1-1, with 8 bases matching TRBD1. Per germline, CDR1 MGHRA and CDR2 YSYEKL. This CDR3 has 14 amino acids. V trimming: 6 bases; J trimming: 5 bases; junction bases outside the gene matches: 8. Here the CDR3 reads CASSDRGAGTEAFF. CDR3 nucleotides: TGCGCCAGCAGTGACAGGGGCGCAGGTACTGAAGCTTTCTTT.